Listed below are T cell receptor beta chains from one sample, sequenced in a study of T cell changes during pregnancy in multiple sclerosis. Assay used: immunoSEQ multiplex PCR; TCRdb lists only in-frame clones, some missing. The sample comprises about 27,000 clones, about 90% of which are singletons, and less than 10% rests with the top ten. Source: CD8+ T cells from peripheral blood mononuclear cells, taken in the second trimester of pregnancy. These receptors originate from a female donor with multiple sclerosis, enrolled in a pregnancy study. The CDR3 runs from the conserved cysteine through the conserved F or W. The order of the fields is J gene, D gene, clone size, V gene, CDR3 DNA, CDR3 protein. A D gene is named only where the DNA matches it firmly. Size values are once, few and many counts, or a class for expanded clones, and some rows have none.

j_call: TRBJ1-2; d_call: TRBD1; clone_size: NA; v_call: TRBV2; cdr3_nt: TGTGCCAGCAGTGATGGACAGGGCTATGGCTACACCTTC; cdr3_aa: CASSDGQGYGYTF
j_call: TRBJ1-4; d_call: NA; clone_size: NA; v_call: TRBV7-6; cdr3_nt: TGTGCCAGCAGCTTAGGGAGTTTGGAGAAACTGTTTTTT; cdr3_aa: CASSLGSLEKLFF
j_call: TRBJ2-7; d_call: NA; clone_size: NA; v_call: TRBV6-1; cdr3_nt: TGTGCCAGCAGTGCCTTTGCGGGGAGCTCCTACGAGCAGTACTTC; cdr3_aa: CASSAFAGSSYEQYF
j_call: TRBJ1-2; d_call: NA; clone_size: NA; v_call: TRBV19; cdr3_nt: TGTGCCAGTACGGCAGGGGCGTATGGCTACACCTTC; cdr3_aa: CASTAGAYGYTF
j_call: TRBJ1-6; d_call: TRBD1; clone_size: NA; v_call: TRBV10-3; cdr3_nt: TGTGCCATCAGTGAGGCCGGGACAGGGCCTAATTCACCCCTCCACTTT; cdr3_aa: CAISEAGTGPNSPLHF
j_call: TRBJ1-3; d_call: TRBD1; clone_size: NA; v_call: TRBV9; cdr3_nt: TGTGCCAGCAGCGTAGATTGGACAGGGGGCGGAAACACCATATATTTT; cdr3_aa: CASSVDWTGGGNTIYF
j_call: TRBJ1-1; d_call: NA; clone_size: NA; v_call: TRBV2; cdr3_nt: TGTGCCAGCGCCCTCGAGTATGTGGACACTGAAGCTTTCTTT; cdr3_aa: CASALEYVDTEAFF
j_call: TRBJ1-1; d_call: NA; clone_size: NA; v_call: TRBV5-1; cdr3_nt: TGCGCCAGCAGCACAAGACTCATGAACACTGAAGCTTTCTTT; cdr3_aa: CASSTRLMNTEAFF
j_call: TRBJ2-7; d_call: TRBD1; clone_size: many; v_call: TRBV28; cdr3_nt: TGTGCCAGCAGTATGCCTCCCAGGGGGCTCTCCTACGAGCAGTACTTC; cdr3_aa: CASSMPPRGLSYEQYF
j_call: TRBJ1-1; d_call: NA; clone_size: once; v_call: TRBV6-5; cdr3_nt: TGTGCCAGCAGTTACTCGGAGGGGAACACTGAAGCTTTCTTT; cdr3_aa: CASSYSEGNTEAFF
j_call: TRBJ1-4; d_call: NA; clone_size: NA; v_call: TRBV9; cdr3_nt: TGTGCCAGCAGCGTAGATTTTCGGGGTGAAAAACTGTTTTTT; cdr3_aa: CASSVDFRGEKLFF
j_call: TRBJ2-3; d_call: TRBD2; clone_size: NA; v_call: TRBV6-4; cdr3_nt: TGTGCCAGCAGTGTCAGCGGGGGGAGCACAGATACGCAGTATTTT; cdr3_aa: CASSVSGGSTDTQYF
j_call: TRBJ2-7; d_call: NA; clone_size: NA; v_call: TRBV27; cdr3_nt: TGTGCCAGCAGTTTGGGAGGGCAGGGGCGGAGGGAGCAGTACTTC; cdr3_aa: CASSLGGQGRREQYF
j_call: TRBJ2-5; d_call: TRBD2; clone_size: NA; v_call: TRBV5-8; cdr3_nt: TGTGCCAGCAGCTCCGGACTAGCGGGGTGGGAGACCCAGTACTTC; cdr3_aa: CASSSGLAGWETQYF
j_call: TRBJ1-2; d_call: NA; clone_size: once; v_call: TRBV9; cdr3_nt: TGTGCCAGCAGCGTCAATAGGCAGGGGTATTACTATGGCTACACCTTC; cdr3_aa: CASSVNRQGYYYGYTF
j_call: TRBJ2-3; d_call: NA; clone_size: once; v_call: TRBV18; cdr3_nt: TGTGCCAGCTCACCTGGGGGGTCCTTCACAGATACGCAGTATTTT; cdr3_aa: CASSPGGSFTDTQYF
j_call: TRBJ1-1; d_call: NA; clone_size: NA; v_call: TRBV7-3; cdr3_nt: TGTGCCAGCAGCCTAACGTTTGTTACACCGGGACAGAACACTGAAGCTTTCTTT; cdr3_aa: CASSLTFVTPGQNTEAFF
j_call: TRBJ2-2; d_call: NA; clone_size: NA; v_call: TRBV12-1; cdr3_nt: TGTGCCAGCAGCTTCTCTAAATCCCGGACAGGGGGCTCCGGGGAGCTGTTTTTT; cdr3_aa: CASSFSKSRTGGSGELFF
j_call: TRBJ1-6; d_call: NA; clone_size: NA; v_call: TRBV6-1; cdr3_nt: TGTGCCAGCAGTCCCCCGGACAGAGATTCACCCCTCCACTTT; cdr3_aa: CASSPPDRDSPLHF
j_call: TRBJ2-3; d_call: TRBD1; clone_size: NA; v_call: TRBV6-5; cdr3_nt: TGTGCCAGCAGTTATTCGGGACAGCTCACAGATACGCAGTATTTT; cdr3_aa: CASSYSGQLTDTQYF
j_call: TRBJ1-1; d_call: NA; clone_size: NA; v_call: TRBV5-4; cdr3_nt: TGTGCCAGCAGCTTGGCCAAAACTGAAGCTTTCTTT; cdr3_aa: CASSLAKTEAFF
j_call: TRBJ2-1; d_call: NA; clone_size: NA; v_call: TRBV5-1; cdr3_nt: TGCGCCAGCAGCTTGGAGGCTGGTTGGAGCGAGCAGTTCTTC; cdr3_aa: CASSLEAGWSEQFF
j_call: TRBJ2-1; d_call: TRBD1; clone_size: NA; v_call: TRBV9; cdr3_nt: TGTGCCAGCAGCGTAAACCCCGGACAGGGTGGCTACAATGAGCAGTTCTTC; cdr3_aa: CASSVNPGQGGYNEQFF
j_call: TRBJ1-1; d_call: NA; clone_size: NA; v_call: TRBV6-5; cdr3_nt: TGTGCCAGCAGTTATAGACAAAACACTGAAGCTTTCTTT; cdr3_aa: CASSYRQNTEAFF
j_call: TRBJ1-1; d_call: NA; clone_size: few; v_call: TRBV5-8; cdr3_nt: TGTGCCAGCAGCTTGGCCGGACAGATCGGAGCTTTCTTT; cdr3_aa: CASSLAGQIGAFF
j_call: TRBJ1-6; d_call: NA; clone_size: NA; v_call: TRBV5-4; cdr3_nt: TGTGCCAGCAGCTTGTTTGGCAGGGAGGCCTCTTATTCACCCCTCCACTTT; cdr3_aa: CASSLFGREASYSPLHF
j_call: TRBJ2-1; d_call: NA; clone_size: NA; v_call: TRBV7-6; cdr3_nt: TGTGCCAGCAGCTTCCCCTGGACAGGTCCGGGGGCCAATGAGCAGTTCTTC; cdr3_aa: CASSFPWTGPGANEQFF
j_call: TRBJ2-7; d_call: TRBD2; clone_size: NA; v_call: TRBV28; cdr3_nt: TGTGCCAGCAGTCCATCGGGGGGATCCCCCTACGAGCAGTACTTC; cdr3_aa: CASSPSGGSPYEQYF
j_call: TRBJ1-2; d_call: TRBD1; clone_size: NA; v_call: TRBV4-1; cdr3_nt: TGCGCCAGCAGCCAAGCAGACAGGGTCTATGGCTACACCTTC; cdr3_aa: CASSQADRVYGYTF
j_call: TRBJ2-7; d_call: TRBD1; clone_size: NA; v_call: TRBV6-5; cdr3_nt: TGTGCCAGCAGTCCGCGACAGGGATTCTACGAGCAGTACTTC; cdr3_aa: CASSPRQGFYEQYF
j_call: TRBJ2-5; d_call: TRBD2; clone_size: NA; v_call: TRBV29-1; cdr3_nt: TGCAGCGTTGAAGGGACTAGCGGGGAAGAGACCCAGTACTTC; cdr3_aa: CSVEGTSGEETQYF
j_call: TRBJ1-1; d_call: NA; clone_size: many; v_call: TRBV19; cdr3_nt: TGTGCCAGTAGTACCGGAGGGACGGTCGCTGAAGCTTTCTTT; cdr3_aa: CASSTGGTVAEAFF
j_call: TRBJ2-1; d_call: NA; clone_size: NA; v_call: TRBV5-5; cdr3_nt: TGTGCCAGCACCCAAGCCGTGAGCTCCTACAATGAGCAGTTCTTC; cdr3_aa: CASTQAVSSYNEQFF
j_call: TRBJ2-1; d_call: TRBD2; clone_size: once; v_call: TRBV4-3; cdr3_nt: TGCGCCAGCAGCCCAGGAGCGGGGTACAATGAGCAGTTCTTC; cdr3_aa: CASSPGAGYNEQFF
j_call: TRBJ1-4; d_call: NA; clone_size: NA; v_call: TRBV9; cdr3_nt: TGTGCCAGCAACGACGGCAGGGTTAATGAAAAACTGTTTTTT; cdr3_aa: CASNDGRVNEKLFF
j_call: TRBJ1-6; d_call: TRBD1; clone_size: NA; v_call: TRBV6-1; cdr3_nt: TGTGCCAGCAGTGTCTCCACAGGGGGCTATAATTCACCCCTCCACTTT; cdr3_aa: CASSVSTGGYNSPLHF
j_call: TRBJ1-5; d_call: TRBD1; clone_size: NA; v_call: TRBV5-6; cdr3_nt: TGTGCCAGCAGCGTGACAGGGTCCAACAATCAGCCCCAGCATTTT; cdr3_aa: CASSVTGSNNQPQHF
j_call: TRBJ2-7; d_call: TRBD1; clone_size: NA; v_call: TRBV27; cdr3_nt: TGTGCCAGCAGCCCTGGGACAGATTACGAGCAGTACTTC; cdr3_aa: CASSPGTDYEQYF
j_call: TRBJ2-6; d_call: NA; clone_size: medium-sized; v_call: TRBV5-5; cdr3_nt: TGTGCCAGCAGCTTACAGGTTTATAGCTCTGGGGCCAACGTCCTGACTTTC; cdr3_aa: CASSLQVYSSGANVLTF
j_call: TRBJ1-1; d_call: NA; clone_size: NA; v_call: TRBV7-9; cdr3_nt: TGTGCCAGCAGCTTTACAGGGAACACTGAAGCTTTCTTT; cdr3_aa: CASSFTGNTEAFF
j_call: TRBJ1-1; d_call: NA; clone_size: once; v_call: TRBV13; cdr3_nt: TGTGCCAGCAGCGCCGGGGGGTTATTGAACACTGAAGCTTTCTTT; cdr3_aa: CASSAGGLLNTEAFF
j_call: TRBJ1-4; d_call: TRBD1; clone_size: many; v_call: TRBV6-1; cdr3_nt: TGTGCCAGCAGTGACGGGACAGGGGGTGAAAAACTGTTTTTT; cdr3_aa: CASSDGTGGEKLFF
j_call: TRBJ2-5; d_call: NA; clone_size: NA; v_call: TRBV5-6; cdr3_nt: TGTGCCAGCAGTTCTGCCGGGACACAAGAGACCCAGTACTTC; cdr3_aa: CASSSAGTQETQYF
j_call: TRBJ2-7; d_call: TRBD1; clone_size: once; v_call: TRBV5-5; cdr3_nt: TGCGCCAGCAGCCAAGCAGGGGGCCATCCCTACGAGCAGTACTTC; cdr3_aa: CASSQAGGHPYEQYF
j_call: TRBJ1-2; d_call: TRBD1; clone_size: NA; v_call: TRBV9; cdr3_nt: TGTGCCAGCAGCGTAGAGGAAGACAGGGGGTTCGATGGCTACACCTTC; cdr3_aa: CASSVEEDRGFDGYTF
j_call: TRBJ1-1; d_call: NA; clone_size: NA; v_call: TRBV2; cdr3_nt: TGTGCCAGCCTGGAGGGACTCCTTAAAACTGAAGCTTTCTTT; cdr3_aa: CASLEGLLKTEAFF